Detailed here is one T cell receptor beta chain. Its binding antigen is unknown. Nothing much larger sits one base from this clone, and base qualities are not available. The patients had resection in Japan or China between about 2014 and 2018. Two lung cancer pathologists independently confirmed the histologic diagnosis of each case on H&E slides. Premalignant or tumor cells were enriched for nucleic acid extraction by macro-dissection performed after pathologic assessment. DNA was isolated from FFPE tissue using the AllPrep DNA/RNA FFPE Kit. This sample is part of a study of immune evolution from preneoplasia to lung adenocarcinoma (TCRdb year 2021). General notes on the study: HLA loss of heterozygosity was found in approximately 7% of AIS, roughly 15% of MIA and under 40% of ADC lesions, and in no AAH lesions. POLYSOLVER was used to infer class I HLA alleles from exome data, and LOHHLA was used to detect allele-specific HLA loss. Resected precursor lesions (AAH, AIS, MIA) and invasive adenocarcinomas were compared against paired morphologically normal lung tissue. Whole exome sequencing and methylation data from the same cohort of nodules were integrated with the immune data. In total, the cohort included 53 patients with pulmonary nodules, all of whom underwent surgical resection. The study combined immune gene expression, TCR sequencing and multiplex immunofluorescence to profile immune contexture across lung adenocarcinoma precursors and invasive adenocarcinoma. It was reported in the study that 100 or so samples were used for TCR sequencing. The sample size was set by how many specimens were available, not by a prior power calculation. TCR sequencing data came from approximately 51 patients. Results and caveats for the whole study, not just this receptor: T cell clonality was highest in KRAS-mutant nodules compared with EGFR-mutant or double wild-type lesions. Clonality was highest in normal lung, while later-stage lesions appeared to have lower clonality but higher T cell density and diversity. Findings were based on association rather than direct causation; larger cohorts with long-term follow-up and longitudinal biopsies were deemed needed. All patients were from Japan and China, so applicability to Western populations was uncertain. Normal lung had the highest top T cell clone frequencies, which appeared to decline progressively from AAH through AIS, MIA and invasive adenocarcinoma.

The immunoSEQ hsTCRbeta Kit was used to sequence TCR beta CDR3 regions from DNA. Per the authors' processing: TCR sequencing data were analysed with the ImmunoSEQ Analyzer. T cell clonality was defined as 1 minus Pielou's evenness, calculated on productive rearrangements. T cell diversity was measured with the inverse Simpson index on productive templates. T cell density was TCR beta template counts normalized to usable DNA, estimated by amplifying and sequencing housekeeping genes. Two-sided Kruskal-Wallis tests were used to compare TCR metrics between histologic stages. Drawn from immuneACCESS, this table holds only the in-frame rearrangements with V and J called that TCRdb kept. Clones are partly lost; checked studies trace under half to an unresolved V gene and leave the rest unexplained. That table is the source of V, J and clone size, and D and trimming were worked out from the DNA. This sample comprises approximately 4,900 clones, about nine tenths of them detected only once. The ten most abundant clones make up about 2% of the sample.

The TCR comes from a person aged 70 to 85 with lung adenocarcinoma. Sequenced: FFPE atypical adenomatous hyperplasia tissue from the lung. The cell subset or site label of this sample denotes: atypical adenomatous hyperplasia (AAH), lung preneoplasia.

This receptor has the CDR3 CASSYDSSPGSYGYTF. In nucleotide form, the sequence is TGTGCCAGCAGTTACGACTCTTCCCCTGGGAGTTATGGCTACACCTTC. Here the chain combines TRBV6-6 and TRBJ1-2; confidence is insufficient to name the D gene. The CDR3 measures 16 amino acids from cysteine to phenylalanine. The CDR3 DNA has 48 bases and is translated from base 1. CDR1 and CDR2 are read off the germline V gene (reference sequence) as MNHNY and SVGAGI. The trim is 2 bases for V and 5 bases for J, with a gap of 18 bases between the germline ends.